The 24 T cell receptor beta chains given below trace back to one sample, sequenced in a study of cytomegalovirus exposure and HLA in healthy donors (dated by TCRdb to about 2017). The library was built by means of the immunoSEQ multiplex PCR assay. The multiplex PCR relied on a mix of 60 forward primers for TCR Vbeta segments and 13 reverse primers for TCR Jbeta segments. Not all clones reach the TCRdb copy of this immuneACCESS table, which keeps in-frame sequences only. Checked studies attribute under half of the gap to unresolved V genes and leave the rest unexplained. The sample's table covers 130,000 or so clones. The ten most abundant clones make up about 2% of the sample. The specimen sequenced was PBMCs. The receptors stem from a woman aged 18-29 years in good health and CMV-seronegative.

The chain employs TRBV21-1 and TRBJ2-1; the table's D call of TRBD2 was not tested on the DNA. TRBV21-1 is listed as a pseudogene. This CDR3 has 16 residues. The CDR3 region has the DNA TGTGCCAGCAGCAGGCCCGGGGATACCATCTACAATGAGCAGTTCTTC. It codes for CASSRPGDTIYNEQFF.

The chain recombines TRBV28 with TRBJ1-5; 10 bases map to TRBD1. This CDR3 spans 15 amino acids. Germline loops: CDR1 MDHEN, CDR2 SYDVKM. V gave up 9 bases and J gave up 0 bases; unmatched junction bases: 5. The DNA of the CDR3 is TGTGCCAGTAGCGGGACAGGGGTTAGCAATCAGCCCCAGCATTTT. Its protein is CASSGTGVSNQPQHF.

This rearrangement joins TRBV11-2 to TRBJ1-1, with D hard to call. The germline gives CDR1 SGHAT, CDR2 FQNNGV. V lost 4 bases to trimming and J lost 0 bases, with 18 bases between them. CDR3 length equals 17 residues. In DNA form, the CDR3 reads TGTGCCAGCAGCTCGCCGGGTTCGGCGGGGATGAACACTGAAGCTTTCTTT. Protein sequence: CASSSPGSAGMNTEAFF. The whole variable domain, filled in from reference TRBV11-2 and TRBJ1-1, reads EAGVAQSPRYKIIEKRQSVAFWCNPISGHATLYWYQQILGQGPKLLIQFQNNGVVDDSQLPKDRFSAERLKGVDSTLKIQPAKLEDSAVYLCASSSPGSAGMNTEAFFGQGTRLTVV.

The V call is TRBV9, the J call TRBJ2-5, with 7 nucleotides matching TRBD1. The tail of the sequence fits TRBJ2-7 better, so the J call may be wrong. The germline CDR1 and CDR2 sequences are SGDLS and YYNGEE. There are 15 residues in the CDR3. DNA for the CDR3: TGTGCCAGCAGCTCTAGTTCCGGGACAGATTACGAGCAGTACTTC. This gives the protein CASSSSSGTDYEQYF.

This rearrangement joins TRBV5-5 to TRBJ1-1, with D possibly being TRBD1 (5 bases). The V gene lost 2 bases and the J gene lost 4 bases, with 15 bases spanning the gap. CDR3 length: 15 amino acids. The germline CDR1 and CDR2 sequences are SGHKS and YYEKEE (reference sequence). CDR3 nucleotide sequence: TGTGCCAGCAGCTTAGGTTCGTTCGGGGGCACTGAAGCTTTCTTT. Translation gives CASSLGSFGGTEAFF.

The chain combines TRBV11-2 with TRBJ1-3; 7 nucleotides match TRBD1. The CDR3 contains 16 residues. V lost 3 bases to trimming and J lost 2 bases; unmatched junction nucleotides: 7. The germline CDR1 and CDR2 sequences are SGHAT and FQNNGV. The DNA for the CDR3 is TGTGCCAGCAGCTTCAACCGGGACAGAACTGGAAACACCATATATTTT. It specifies CASSFNRDRTGNTIYF.

The V gene is TRBV27, the J gene TRBJ2-2; maybe TRBD2 (6 bases). Germline V lookup: CDR1 MNHEY, CDR2 SMNVEV (reference sequence). V shed 2 bases and J shed 4 bases, with 11 bases lying between them. CDR3 size: 15 residues. CDR3: CASSLRGISTGELFF. CDR3 coding DNA: TGTGCCAGCAGTTTACGGGGGATTAGCACCGGGGAGCTGTTTTTT.

Remarks on this clone: The junction differs from germline at one of its ends, possibly a read error. The genes are TRBV29-1 and TRBJ2-3; D remains unclear. This CDR3 is 9 amino acids long. Germline assignment: CDR1 SQVTM and CDR2 ANQGSEA. The CDR3 reads CSVEVGVQF. CDR3 sequence (DNA): TGCAGCGTTGAGGTCGGAGTCCAGTTT.

The J gene is TRBJ2-7, the V gene TRBV27; 13 positions agree with TRBD2. CDR3 length: 17 residues. V lost 6 bases, J lost 2 bases, and 10 bases stayed unmatched. Looked up from germline, CDR1 is MNHEY and CDR2 is SMNVEV (reference sequence). The CDR3 region is CASSRGLAGVFAYEQYF. In DNA, the CDR3 is TGTGCCAGCAGCCGAGGACTAGCGGGAGTTTTCGCCTACGAGCAGTACTTC.

The chain recombines TRBV9 with TRBJ2-2; 9 nucleotides match TRBD2. This CDR3 spans 16 amino acids. Germline V gives CDR1 SGDLS, CDR2 YYNGEE. After removal of 4 bases from V and 1 base from J, the junction contained 5 bases not matched to a gene. CDR3 sequence reads: CASSPRLAENTGELFF. In DNA, the CDR3 is TGTGCCAGCAGCCCGCGACTAGCGGAGAACACCGGGGAGCTGTTTTTT.

The rearrangement links TRBV18 to TRBJ2-7, with no clear D. The CDR3 consists of 13 residues. Looked up from germline, CDR1 is KGHSH and CDR2 is LQKENI. Trimming left V 6 bases short and J 11 bases short, with 20 bases between. CDR3 protein: CASSPHAGDEEYF. The CDR3 DNA follows: TGTGCCAGCTCGCCTCACGCAGGTGACGAAGAGTACTTC.

This rearrangement joins TRBV7-2 to TRBJ2-1; 10 positions match TRBD2. J lost 2 bases, V lost 6 bases, and 10 bases had no gene match. The V gene's germline CDR1 is SGHTA and CDR2 FQGNSA. The CDR3 runs 17 residues. This CDR3 reads CASSPQAGGPPYNEQFF. CDR3 DNA: TGTGCCAGCAGTCCCCAAGCGGGAGGGCCCCCCTACAATGAGCAGTTCTTC.

J is TRBJ1-2 and V is TRBV6-5; TRBD1 agrees at 7 bases. The CDR3 spans 13 residues. Germline CDR1 and CDR2: MNHEY and SVGAGI. Trimming cost V 3 bases and J 7 bases; bases outside gene matches: 5. The CDR3 reads CASSYSDRAGYTF. In DNA, the CDR3 is TGTGCCAGCAGTTATTCTGACAGGGCTGGCTACACCTTC.

The chain uses TRBV5-1 and TRBJ1-2; no definite D call. The V gene's germline CDR1 is SGHRS and CDR2 YFSETQ. This CDR3 spans 14 amino acids. With 0 bases removed from V and 8 bases from J, the gap between germline ends came to 14 bases. The CDR3 DNA reads as TGCGCCAGCAGCTTGGAAGAGCCCTCGGGAGGCTACACCTTC. Translation: CASSLEEPSGGYTF. The complete variable domain, with remaining parts taken from reference TRBV5-1 and TRBJ1-2, reads KAGVTQTPRYLIKTRGQQVTLSCSPISGHRSVSWYQQTPGQGLQFLFEYFSETQRNKGNFPGRFSGRQFSNSRSEMNVSTLELGDSALYLCASSLEEPSGGYTFGSGTRLTVV.

The rearrangement links TRBV4-1 to TRBJ2-1; a weak D match, TRBD2 (6 bases). The V gene lost 3 bases and the J gene lost 5 bases, with 11 bases spanning the gap. CDR3 length: 14 residues. The V gene's germline CDR1 is MGHRA and CDR2 YSYEKL. This CDR3 is CASSHPSAHNEQFF. Here the CDR3 DNA reads TGCGCCAGCAGCCACCCTAGCGCGCACAATGAGCAGTTCTTC.

The chain combines TRBV29-1 with TRBJ2-1; TRBD2 agrees at 9 bases. This CDR3 has 12 amino acids. Germline trimming cut 7 bases from V and 5 bases from J; bases unmatched to any gene: 3. The germline V gene has CDR1 SQVTM and CDR2 ANQGSEA. CDR3 DNA: TGCAGCGCGGGACTAGCACACAATGAGCAGTTCTTC. As protein: CSAGLAHNEQFF.

The chain uses TRBV9 and TRBJ1-1; D might be TRBD1 (5 bases). Trimming shortened V by 1 base and J by 0 bases, and 13 bases separated the two germline ends. CDR1 is SGDLS, CDR2 YYNGEE, per germline. This CDR3 spans 16 amino acids. For the CDR3, the DNA is TGTGCCAGCAGCGTAAACTCCGACAGACTGAACACTGAAGCTTTCTTT. Translated, it gives CASSVNSDRLNTEAFF. Filled out from reference TRBV9 and TRBJ1-1, the complete variable domain reads DSGVTQTPKHLITATGQRVTLRCSPRSGDLSVYWYQQSLDQGLQFLIQYYNGEERAKGNILERFSAQQFPDLHSELNLSSLELGDSALYFCASSVNSDRLNTEAFFGQGTRLTVV.

This sequence joins TRBV5-1 and TRBJ1-1; 9 nucleotides agree with TRBD1. The V gene end was trimmed by 4 bases and the J gene end by 1 base; junction bases not matched to a gene: 5. The germline V gene has CDR1 SGHRS and CDR2 YFSETQ. The CDR3 loop spans 15 amino acids. This chain's CDR3 is CASSLDRGGNTEAFF. As DNA, the CDR3 is TGCGCCAGCAGCCTAGACAGGGGGGGGAACACTGAAGCTTTCTTT.

This sequence joins TRBV29-1 and TRBJ2-1; 7 positions match TRBD1. The ends lost 5 bases at V and 3 bases at J; junction bases unmatched: 4. The CDR3 runs 13 residues. Germline CDR1 reads SQVTM; CDR2 reads ANQGSEA. The CDR3 DNA sequence: TGCAGCGTTTCCCAGGGGGACTACAATGAGCAGTTCTTC. This translates into CSVSQGDYNEQFF.

The chain is built from TRBV27 and TRBJ1-2; 7 nucleotides align to TRBD1. CDR1 MNHEY and CDR2 SMNVEV come from the germline V gene (reference sequence). The CDR3 extends over 13 amino acids. After removal of 5 bases from V and 4 bases from J, the junction contained 4 bases not matched to a gene. The CDR3 DNA follows: TGTGCCAGCAGTCACCGGGACAGCTATGGCTACACCTTC. Its protein product is CASSHRDSYGYTF.

V gene TRBV25-1 combines with J gene TRBJ2-1; TRBD2 matches 10 bases. CDR3 length equals 15 residues. Trimming cost V 7 bases and J 9 bases; bases outside gene matches: 12. Germline loops: CDR1 MGHDK, CDR2 SYGVNS. CDR3 DNA: TGTGCCAGCACTGCAAGCGGGAGGGCCGTGGGTGAGCAGTTCTTC. It specifies CASTASGRAVGEQFF.

The CDR3 protein is CASSVHTGLAGGIDTQYF. The CDR3 bases are TGTGCCAGTAGTGTACACACGGGACTAGCGGGAGGAATAGATACGCAGTATTTT. V gene TRBV19 combines with J gene TRBJ2-3; TRBD2 matches 15 bases. The V segment lost 5 bases and the J segment 5 bases; nucleotides outside the gene matches: 11. The CDR3 totals 18 residues. Per germline, CDR1 LNHDA and CDR2 SQIVND (reference sequence).

The chain employs TRBV23-1 and TRBJ2-7; a weak D match, TRBD2 (6 bases). TRBV23-1 is an ORF, with its function uncertain. The CDR3 loop spans 17 amino acids. The V end lost 8 bases, the J end lost 5 bases, and 28 bases lay between the germline ends. The CDR3 DNA follows: TGCGCCAGCCCTCTTAATTGGCCCCGTGGAGGGGCCGACGAGCAGTACTTC. Protein: CASPLNWPRGGADEQYF.

This chain uses TRBV7-3 with TRBJ2-3; no reliable D call. CDR3 length: 15 amino acids. Germline V lookup: CDR1 SGHTA, CDR2 FQGTGA. V was cut by 5 bases and J by 1 base, with 13 bases left in between. This CDR3 is CASSPTLLGTDTQYF. CDR3 bases: TGTGCCAGCAGCCCTACTTTGTTGGGCACAGATACGCAGTATTTT.